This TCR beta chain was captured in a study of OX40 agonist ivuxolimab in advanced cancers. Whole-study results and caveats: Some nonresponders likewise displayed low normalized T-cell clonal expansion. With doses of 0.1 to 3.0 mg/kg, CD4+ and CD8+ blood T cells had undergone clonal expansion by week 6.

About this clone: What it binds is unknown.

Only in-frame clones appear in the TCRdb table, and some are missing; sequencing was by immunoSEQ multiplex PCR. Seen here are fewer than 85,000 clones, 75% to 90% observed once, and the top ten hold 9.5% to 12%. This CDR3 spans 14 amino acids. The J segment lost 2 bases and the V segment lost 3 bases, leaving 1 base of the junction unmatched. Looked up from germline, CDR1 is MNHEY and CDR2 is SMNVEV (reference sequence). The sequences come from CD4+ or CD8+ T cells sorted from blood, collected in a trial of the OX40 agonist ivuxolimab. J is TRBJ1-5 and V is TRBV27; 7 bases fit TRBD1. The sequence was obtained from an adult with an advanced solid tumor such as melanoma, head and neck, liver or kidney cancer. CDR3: CASSFTGGNQPQHF. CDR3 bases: TGTGCCAGCAGTTTTACAGGGGGCAATCAGCCCCAGCATTTT.